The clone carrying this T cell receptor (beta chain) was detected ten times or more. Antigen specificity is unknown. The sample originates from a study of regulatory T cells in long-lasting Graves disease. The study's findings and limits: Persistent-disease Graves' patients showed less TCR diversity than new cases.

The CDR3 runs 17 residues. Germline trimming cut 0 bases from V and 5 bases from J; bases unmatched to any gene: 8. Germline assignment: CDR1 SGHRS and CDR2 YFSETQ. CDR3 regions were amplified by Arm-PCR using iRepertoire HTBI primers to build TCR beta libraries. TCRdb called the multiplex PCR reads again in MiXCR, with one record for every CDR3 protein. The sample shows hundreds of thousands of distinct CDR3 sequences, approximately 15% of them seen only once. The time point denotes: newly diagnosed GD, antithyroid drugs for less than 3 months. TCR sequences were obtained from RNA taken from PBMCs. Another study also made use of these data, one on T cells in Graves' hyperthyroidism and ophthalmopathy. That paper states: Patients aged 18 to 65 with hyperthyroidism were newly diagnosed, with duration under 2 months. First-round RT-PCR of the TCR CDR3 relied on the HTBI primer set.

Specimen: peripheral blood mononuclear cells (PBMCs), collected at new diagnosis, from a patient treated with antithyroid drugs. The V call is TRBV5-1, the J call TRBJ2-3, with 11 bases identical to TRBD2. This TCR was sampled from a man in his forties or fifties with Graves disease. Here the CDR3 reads CASSLVVAGGQGDTQYF. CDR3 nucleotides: TGCGCCAGCAGCTTGGTGGTAGCGGGGGGGCAAGGAGATACGCAGTATTTT.